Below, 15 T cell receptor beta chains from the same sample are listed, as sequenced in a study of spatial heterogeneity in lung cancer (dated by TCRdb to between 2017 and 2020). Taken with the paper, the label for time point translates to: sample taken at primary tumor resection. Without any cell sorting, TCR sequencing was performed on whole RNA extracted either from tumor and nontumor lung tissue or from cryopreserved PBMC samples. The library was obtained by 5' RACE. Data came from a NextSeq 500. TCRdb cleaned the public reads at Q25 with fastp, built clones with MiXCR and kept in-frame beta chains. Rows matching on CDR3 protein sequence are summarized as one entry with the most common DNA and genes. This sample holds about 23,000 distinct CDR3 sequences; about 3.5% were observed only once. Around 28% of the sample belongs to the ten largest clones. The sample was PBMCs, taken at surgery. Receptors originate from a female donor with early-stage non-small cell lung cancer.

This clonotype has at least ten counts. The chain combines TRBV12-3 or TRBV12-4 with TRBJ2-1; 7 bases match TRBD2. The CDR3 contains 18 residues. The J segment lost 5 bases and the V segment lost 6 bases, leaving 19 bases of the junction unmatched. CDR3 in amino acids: CASSETHFAGEFHNEQFF. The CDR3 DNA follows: TGTGCCAGCAGCGAAACCCACTTTGCGGGAGAGTTCCACAATGAGCAGTTCTTC.

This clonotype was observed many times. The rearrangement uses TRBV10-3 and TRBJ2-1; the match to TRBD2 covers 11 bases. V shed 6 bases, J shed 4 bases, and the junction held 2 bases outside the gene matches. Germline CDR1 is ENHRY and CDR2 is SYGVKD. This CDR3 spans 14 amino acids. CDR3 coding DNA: TGTGCCATCAGGGCTAGCGGGAGGTACAATGAGCAGTTCTTC. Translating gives CAIRASGRYNEQFF.

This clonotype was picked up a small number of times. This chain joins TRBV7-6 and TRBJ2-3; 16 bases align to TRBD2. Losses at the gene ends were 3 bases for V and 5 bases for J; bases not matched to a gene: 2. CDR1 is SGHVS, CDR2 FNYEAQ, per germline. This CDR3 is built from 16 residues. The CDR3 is CASSLGLAGGVDTQYF. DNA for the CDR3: TGTGCCAGCAGCTTGGGACTAGCGGGAGGGGTAGATACGCAGTATTTT.

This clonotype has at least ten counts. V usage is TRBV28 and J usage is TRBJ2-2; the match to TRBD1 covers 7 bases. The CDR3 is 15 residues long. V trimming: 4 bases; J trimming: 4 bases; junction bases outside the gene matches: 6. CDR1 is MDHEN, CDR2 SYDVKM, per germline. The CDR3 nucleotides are TGTGCCAGCAGTTATCCAGGGGGTATCACCGGGGAGCTGTTTTTT. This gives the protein CASSYPGGITGELFF.

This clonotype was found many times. CDR3 sequence: CASKTDNMNTEAFF. In nucleotides, the CDR3 is TGTGCCAGCAAAACGGACAACATGAACACTGAAGCTTTCTTT. V gene TRBV2 combines with J gene TRBJ1-1; D possibly corresponds to TRBD1 (5 bases). Germline loops: CDR1 SNHLY, CDR2 FYNNEI. Between the trimmed V and J ends, which lost 7 bases and 0 bases, there was a span of 12 bases. This CDR3 has 14 residues.

The CDR3, as DNA: TGTGCCAGTACCACAACGGACAGGATTAGCAATCAGCCCCAGCATTTT. It encodes CASTTTDRISNQPQHF. V and J are TRBV19 and TRBJ1-5, with 7 bases identical to TRBD1. Losses at the gene ends were 7 bases for V and 0 bases for J; bases not matched to a gene: 9. Germline lookup yields CDR1 LNHDA and CDR2 SQIVND (reference sequence). This CDR3 is built from 16 residues. The variable domain in full, with the rest retrieved from reference TRBV19 and TRBJ1-5, is DGGITQSPKYLFRKEGQNVTLSCEQNLNHDAMYWYRQDPGQGLRLIYYSQIVNDFQKGDIAEGYSVSREKKESFPLTVTSAQKNPTAFYLCASTTTDRISNQPQHFGDGTRLSIL.

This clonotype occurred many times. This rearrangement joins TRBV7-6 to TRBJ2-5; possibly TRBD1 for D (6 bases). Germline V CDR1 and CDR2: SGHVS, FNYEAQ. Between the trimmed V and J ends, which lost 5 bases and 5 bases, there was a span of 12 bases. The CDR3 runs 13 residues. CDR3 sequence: CASSEGTMETQYF. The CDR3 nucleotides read TGTGCCAGCAGCGAGGGGACAATGGAGACCCAGTACTTC.

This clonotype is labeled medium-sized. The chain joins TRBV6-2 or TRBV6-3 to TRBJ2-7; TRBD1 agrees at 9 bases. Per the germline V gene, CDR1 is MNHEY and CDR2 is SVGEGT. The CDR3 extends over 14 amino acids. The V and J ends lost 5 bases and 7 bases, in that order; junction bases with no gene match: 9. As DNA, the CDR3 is TGTGCCAGCAGTAGATACAGGGGGCAAGGGGAGCAGTACTTC. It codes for CASSRYRGQGEQYF.

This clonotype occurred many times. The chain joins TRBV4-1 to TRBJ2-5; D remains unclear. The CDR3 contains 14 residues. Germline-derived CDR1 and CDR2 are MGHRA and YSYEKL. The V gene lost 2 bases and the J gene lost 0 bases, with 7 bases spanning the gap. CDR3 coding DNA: TGCGCCAGCAGCCAATGGCGGAACCAAGAGACCCAGTACTTC. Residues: CASSQWRNQETQYF.

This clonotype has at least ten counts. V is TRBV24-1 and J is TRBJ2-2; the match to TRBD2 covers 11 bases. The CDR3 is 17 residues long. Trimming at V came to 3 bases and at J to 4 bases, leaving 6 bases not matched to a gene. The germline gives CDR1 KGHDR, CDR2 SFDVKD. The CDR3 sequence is CATSDPGLAGGTGELFF. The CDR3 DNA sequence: TGTGCCACCAGTGATCCAGGCCTAGCGGGAGGCACCGGGGAGCTGTTTTTT.

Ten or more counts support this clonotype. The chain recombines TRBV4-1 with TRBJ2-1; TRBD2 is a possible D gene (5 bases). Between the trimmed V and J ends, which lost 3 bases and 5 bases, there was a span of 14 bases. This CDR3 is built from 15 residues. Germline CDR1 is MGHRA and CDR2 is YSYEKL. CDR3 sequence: CASSHLFWTDNEQFF. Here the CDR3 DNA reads TGCGCCAGCAGCCATCTCTTTTGGACTGACAATGAGCAGTTCTTC.

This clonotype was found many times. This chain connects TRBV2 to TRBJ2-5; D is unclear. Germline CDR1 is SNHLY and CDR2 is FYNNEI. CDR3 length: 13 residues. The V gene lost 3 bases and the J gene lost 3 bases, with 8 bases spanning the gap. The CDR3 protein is CASSDHREETQYF. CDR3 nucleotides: TGTGCCAGCAGTGATCACAGAGAAGAGACCCAGTACTTC.

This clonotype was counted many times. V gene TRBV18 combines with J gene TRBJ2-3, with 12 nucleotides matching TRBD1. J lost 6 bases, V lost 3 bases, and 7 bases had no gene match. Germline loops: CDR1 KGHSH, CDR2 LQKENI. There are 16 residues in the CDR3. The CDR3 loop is CASSPRDRGRVDTQYF. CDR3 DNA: TGTGCCAGCTCACCCCGGGACAGGGGGCGAGTTGATACGCAGTATTTT.

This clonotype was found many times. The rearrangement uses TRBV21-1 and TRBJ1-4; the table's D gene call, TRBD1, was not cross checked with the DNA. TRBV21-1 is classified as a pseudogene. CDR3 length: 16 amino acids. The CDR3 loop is CATGPRDRGSGEKLFF. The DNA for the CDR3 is TGTGCCACGGGTCCCCGGGACAGGGGTTCGGGTGAAAAACTGTTTTTT.

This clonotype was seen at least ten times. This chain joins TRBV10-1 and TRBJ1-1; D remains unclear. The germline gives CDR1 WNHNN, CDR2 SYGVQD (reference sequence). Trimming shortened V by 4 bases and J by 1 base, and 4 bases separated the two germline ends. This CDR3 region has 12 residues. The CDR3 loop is CASSGANTEAFF. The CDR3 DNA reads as TGCGCCAGCAGTGGGGCGAACACTGAAGCTTTCTTT.